A single sample is the source of the 32 T cell receptor beta chains below, sequenced in a study of shared clonotypes between healthy human individuals. The assay was immunoSEQ multiplex PCR, and TCRdb's table has in-frame clones only and misses some. The data show about 2.3 million clones, with less than 95% seen just once and approximately 0.39% held by the top ten. Sequencing was carried out using naive CD4+ T cells from PBMCs. As for subset: CD45RA+ positively selected. These receptors all come from a man between 18 and 29 years old in good health. Some clones in this sample may be carry-over from other donors' samples.

This chain connects TRBV6-5 to TRBJ2-5, with TRBD2 identical over 11 bases. CDR1 MNHEY and CDR2 SVGAGI come from the germline V gene. This CDR3 is 14 amino acids long. V was pared by 8 bases and J by 2 bases, with 4 bases of the junction left unmatched. Here the CDR3 DNA reads TGTGCCAGCGCAGCTAGCGGGAGGCAAGAGACCCAGTACTTC. As protein: CASAASGRQETQYF.

The V gene is TRBV21-1, the J gene TRBJ2-1; the table calls TRBD2, which could not be checked here. TRBV21-1 is a documented pseudogene. The CDR3 length is 17 residues. This CDR3 is CASSNKVSGLPYNEQFF. CDR3 DNA sequence: TGTGCCAGCAGCAATAAGGTATCGGGACTTCCCTACAATGAGCAGTTCTTC.

The chain joins TRBV19 to TRBJ1-3; TRBD1 is a possible D gene (6 bases). CDR1 is LNHDA, CDR2 SQIVND, per germline (reference sequence). CDR3 length equals 14 residues. V was cut by 4 bases and J by 3 bases, with 10 bases left in between. The CDR3 reads CASSTRDIGNTIYF. CDR3 coding DNA: TGTGCCAGTAGTACCCGGGACATTGGAAACACCATATATTTT.

This rearrangement joins TRBV6-4 to TRBJ2-1; tentatively, D is TRBD1 or TRBD2 (6 bases each). Looked up from germline, CDR1 is MRHNA and CDR2 is SNTAGT. V was clipped by 8 bases and J by 8 bases, with 22 bases between them. The CDR3 has 15 residues. For the CDR3, the DNA is TGTGCCAGCTTTAAGGCCGAGCTCGGGGGCGATGAGCAGTTCTTC. This encodes CASFKAELGGDEQFF.

The chain is built from TRBV2 and TRBJ1-1, with unresolved D. V shed 4 bases and J shed 1 base, with 10 bases lying between them. This CDR3 has 14 residues. Germline CDR1 is SNHLY and CDR2 is FYNNEI. The CDR3 spells CASSVMTGNTEAFF. In DNA form, the CDR3 reads TGTGCCAGCAGTGTAATGACGGGGAACACTGAAGCTTTCTTT.

This clone has a single count. V and J are TRBV4-3 and TRBJ1-1; D gene ambiguous. V shed 1 base and J shed 4 bases, with 13 bases lying between them. CDR1 and CDR2 (germline): LGHNA, YSLEER. This CDR3 contains 15 residues. CDR3 nucleotide sequence: TGCGCCAGCAGCCAAGGGTCAAGCAGCAGCACTGAAGCTTTCTTT. Residues: CASSQGSSSSTEAFF.

The V and J genes are TRBV28 and TRBJ2-3, with 12 bases lining up with TRBD2. The junction had 8 bases not matched to a gene; V was cut back by 1 base and J by 3 bases. There are 18 residues in the CDR3. Germline assignment: CDR1 MDHEN and CDR2 SYDVKM. The CDR3, as DNA: TGTGCCAGCAGTTTATCTAGCGGGAGGGAGTTGAGAACAGATACGCAGTATTTT. Translating gives CASSLSSGRELRTDTQYF.

The chain joins TRBV4-1 to TRBJ2-1; TRBD2 aligns across 15 bases. V shed 0 bases, J shed 6 bases, and the junction held 6 bases outside the gene matches. Germline V gene sequence: CDR1 MGHRA, CDR2 YSYEKL. The CDR3 has 18 amino acids. DNA of the CDR3: TGCGCCAGCAGCCAAGATCCGGGGACTAGCGGGAGGCGCAATGAGCAGTTCTTC. Translation: CASSQDPGTSGRRNEQFF.

The J gene is TRBJ1-2, the V gene TRBV19; TRBD1 aligns across 9 bases. Trimming at V came to 5 bases and at J to 5 bases, leaving 9 bases not matched to a gene. Germline V gene sequence: CDR1 LNHDA, CDR2 SQIVND (reference sequence). The CDR3 totals 15 residues. The CDR3 sequence is CASSSAGTGTYGYTF. The CDR3 DNA sequence: TGTGCCAGTAGTTCTGCCGGGACAGGGACGTATGGCTACACCTTC. The whole variable domain, filled in from reference TRBV19 and TRBJ1-2, reads DGGITQSPKYLFRKEGQNVTLSCEQNLNHDAMYWYRQDPGQGLRLIYYSQIVNDFQKGDIAEGYSVSREKKESFPLTVTSAQKNPTAFYLCASSSAGTGTYGYTFGSGTRLTVV.

The chain links TRBV6-6 to TRBJ2-7; D might be TRBD2 (6 bases). Trimming removed 2 bases at V and 0 bases at J, with 8 bases between. Per germline, CDR1 MNHNY and CDR2 SVGAGI (reference sequence). The CDR3 is 14 residues long. The DNA of the CDR3 is TGTGCCAGCAGTTACGGGGGAGGCTCCTACGAGCAGTACTTC. Its translation: CASSYGGGSYEQYF.

The rearrangement links TRBV7-9 to TRBJ2-1, with a possible D match to TRBD2 (6 bases). The V gene lost 5 bases and the J gene lost 8 bases, with 10 bases spanning the gap. The germline CDR1 and CDR2 sequences are SEHNR and FQNEAQ (reference sequence). The CDR3 has 12 residues. The CDR3 region has the DNA TGTGCCAGCAGCCCCGGAGGGGATGAGCAGTTCTTC. Protein: CASSPGGDEQFF.

This sequence joins TRBV6-5 and TRBJ1-2; a possible D gene is TRBD1 (6 bases). CDR1 is MNHEY, CDR2 SVGAGI, per germline. This CDR3 region has 12 residues. V lost 6 bases and J lost 8, with 13 bases in between. The CDR3 spells CASRSRGQGYTF. For the CDR3, the DNA is TGTGCCAGCAGATCCCGGGGGCAGGGCTACACCTTC.

The chain couples TRBV6-1 to TRBJ2-2; the D gene could be TRBD1 or TRBD2 (5 bases each). The CDR3 is 14 residues long. The V gene lost 5 bases and the J gene lost 6 bases, with 13 bases spanning the gap. Germline V gene lookup returns CDR1 MNHNS and CDR2 SASEGT. The CDR3: CASSLGPVAGELFF. The CDR3 DNA reads TGTGCCAGCAGTTTGGGACCGGTGGCCGGGGAGCTGTTTTTT.

V gene TRBV18 combines with J gene TRBJ2-3; D unclear. Germline-derived CDR1 and CDR2 are KGHSH and LQKENI. This CDR3 has 15 residues. With 1 base removed from V and 7 bases from J, the gap between germline ends came to 15 bases. The CDR3 nucleotides are TGTGCCAGCTCACCACTCGGAACTGACGTTAATACGCAGTATTTT. Its translation: CASSPLGTDVNTQYF.

Points on this clone: Different DNA sequences within this sample yield the same CDR3. This sequence joins TRBV15 and TRBJ2-7, with D possibly called TRBD1 or TRBD2 (6 bases each). The germline V gene has CDR1 LNHNV and CDR2 YYDKDF (reference sequence). There are 15 residues in the CDR3. V was clipped by 0 bases and J by 4 bases, with 13 bases between them. The CDR3 sequence: CATSRDGRTVYEQYF. Written as DNA, the CDR3 is TGTGCCACCAGCAGAGATGGGAGGACAGTTTACGAGCAGTACTTC. Full variable domain (outside the CDR3, taken from reference TRBV15 and TRBJ2-7): DAMVIQNPRYQVTQFGKPVTLSCSQTLNHNVMYWYQQKSSQAPKLLFHYYDKDFNNEADTPDNFQSRRPNTSFCFLDIRSPGLGDTAMYLCATSRDGRTVYEQYFGPGTRLTVT.

The rearrangement links TRBV5-8 to TRBJ2-5; possibly TRBD1 for D (6 bases). The CDR3 is made up of 13 amino acids. The germline CDR1 and CDR2 sequences are SGHTS and YDEGEE. Deletions cut 1 base from V and 6 bases from J, with 10 bases between. In DNA, the CDR3 is TGTGCCAGCAGCTTGACAGGGCGTAAGACCCAGTACTTC. Translated: CASSLTGRKTQYF.

The V and J genes are TRBV5-1 and TRBJ2-3; TRBD2 matches at 7 bases. The CDR3 has 16 amino acids. V lost 0 bases and J lost 1; bases outside the gene matches: 5. Germline V lookup: CDR1 SGHRS, CDR2 YFSETQ. CDR3 sequence (DNA): TGCGCCAGCAGCTTGGATCTGGCGGGAGGCACAGATACGCAGTATTTT. The encoded protein is CASSLDLAGGTDTQYF.

The chain links TRBV28 to TRBJ1-5; no clear D. Germline loops: CDR1 MDHEN, CDR2 SYDVKM. Trimming took off 2 bases at V and 4 bases at J, with 15 bases between the two ends. This CDR3 is 16 amino acids long. The CDR3 nucleotides are TGTGCCAGCAGTTTACTCGCTGCACCGACTAATCAGCCCCAGCATTTT. Its translation is CASSLLAAPTNQPQHF.

The chain couples TRBV6-1 to TRBJ2-7; D is uncertain. V lost 7 bases to trimming and J lost 5 bases, with 6 bases between them. The germline CDR1 and CDR2 sequences are MNHNS and SASEGT. The length of the CDR3 is 10 residues. For the CDR3, the DNA is TGTGCCAGCAATCGGGACGAGCAGTACTTC. It specifies CASNRDEQYF.

The V and J genes are TRBV11-2 and TRBJ1-1; D gene unclear. With 5 bases removed from V and 2 bases from J, the gap between germline ends came to 15 bases. Per germline, CDR1 SGHAT and CDR2 FQNNGV. The CDR3 sequence is 15 residues long. The CDR3 reads CASSPNRGINTEAFF. The CDR3 coding sequence is TGTGCCAGCAGCCCTAACCGGGGTATCAACACTGAAGCTTTCTTT. The full variable domain, completed using reference TRBV11-2 and TRBJ1-1, is EAGVAQSPRYKIIEKRQSVAFWCNPISGHATLYWYQQILGQGPKLLIQFQNNGVVDDSQLPKDRFSAERLKGVDSTLKIQPAKLEDSAVYLCASSPNRGINTEAFFGQGTRLTVV.

V gene TRBV6-6 combines with J gene TRBJ1-2; no reliable D call. CDR1 and CDR2 from the germline V gene are MNHNY and SVGAGI (reference sequence). Trimming removed 2 bases from V and 4 bases from J, with 11 bases in between. CDR3 length: 14 amino acids. The CDR3 spells CASSYRSGAYGYTF. As DNA, the CDR3 is TGTGCCAGCAGTTACAGGTCAGGTGCCTATGGCTACACCTTC.

The chain employs TRBV19 and TRBJ1-2, with D possibly TRBD1 on 5 matching bases. Germline V CDR1 and CDR2: LNHDA, SQIVND (reference sequence). The CDR3 spans 16 residues. The V and J ends lost 5 bases and 0 bases respectively, with 16 bases between them. The CDR3, as DNA: TGTGCCAGTAGTGTCGCCCGGGACGGAGCTAACTATGGCTACACCTTC. This encodes CASSVARDGANYGYTF.

This sequence joins TRBV14 and TRBJ2-2; the D gene is possibly TRBD2 (6 bases). The V end was cut by 4 bases, the J end by 4 bases, with 10 bases between. The CDR3 runs to 14 residues. Germline CDR1 reads SGHDN; CDR2 reads FVKESK. The chain's CDR3 is CASSPGRLTGELFF. CDR3 sequence (DNA): TGTGCCAGCAGCCCTGGGAGGCTCACCGGGGAGCTGTTTTTT.

The CDR3 here is CASSASGGNYNEQFF. Here the CDR3 DNA reads TGTGCCAGCAGCGCTAGCGGGGGGAACTACAATGAGCAGTTCTTC. V usage is TRBV9 and J usage is TRBJ2-1, with 11 bases aligning to TRBD2. With 3 bases clipped from V and 3 bases from J, the junction kept 2 bases outside the gene matches. Per the germline V gene, CDR1 is SGDLS and CDR2 is YYNGEE. The CDR3 spans 15 residues. Combining the CDR3 with reference TRBV9 and TRBJ2-1 gives the whole variable domain DSGVTQTPKHLITATGQRVTLRCSPRSGDLSVYWYQQSLDQGLQFLIQYYNGEERAKGNILERFSAQQFPDLHSELNLSSLELGDSALYFCASSASGGNYNEQFFGPGTRLTVL.

The chain employs TRBV19 and TRBJ1-4; the D is unclear. The ends were cut back, 4 bases at V and 2 bases at J, with 8 bases in the middle. The V gene's germline CDR1 is LNHDA and CDR2 SQIVND (reference sequence). The CDR3 consists of 14 residues. The CDR3 nucleotides are TGTGCCAGTAGTACCGGACGGACTAATGAAAAACTGTTTTTT. Amino acids: CASSTGRTNEKLFF.

This chain joins TRBV5-1 and TRBJ2-1; either TRBD1 or TRBD2 may fit D (5 bases each). The CDR3 spans 14 residues. Trimming left V 4 bases short and J 7 bases short, with 15 bases between. Germline CDR1 is SGHRS and CDR2 is YFSETQ. The CDR3 DNA follows: TGCGCCAGCAGCCCGGGACCCGCAGGGAATGAGCAGTTCTTC. It specifies CASSPGPAGNEQFF.

J is TRBJ2-2 and V is TRBV9; 10 bases line up with TRBD1. The trim removed 4 bases at V and 4 bases at J, leaving 7 bases unmatched. The germline V gene has CDR1 SGDLS and CDR2 YYNGEE. The CDR3 covers 16 residues. The CDR3 region has the DNA TGTGCCAGCAGCCCCCGGGACAGGGGAACCACCGGGGAGCTGTTTTTT. Translated: CASSPRDRGTTGELFF.

This chain connects TRBV28 to TRBJ2-1; tentative D call: TRBD2 (5 bases). The CDR3 totals 15 residues. V was trimmed by 6 bases and J by 2 bases, leaving 14 bases between them. In germline, CDR1 is MDHEN, CDR2 SYDVKM. This chain's CDR3 is CASRGLAYPYNEQFF. The CDR3 region has the DNA TGTGCCAGCAGAGGACTGGCCTATCCCTACAATGAGCAGTTCTTC.

The chain recombines TRBV10-3 with TRBJ2-6; D is unclear. The V gene lost 3 bases and the J gene lost 5 bases, with 20 bases spanning the gap. Germline CDR1 reads ENHRY; CDR2 reads SYGVKD. This CDR3 is built from 18 residues. CDR3: CAISELLCRQSRANVLTF. CDR3 sequence (DNA): TGTGCCATCAGTGAACTGCTCTGTAGACAAAGTCGGGCCAACGTCCTGACTTTC.

The rearrangement joins TRBV28 to TRBJ1-2; 8 bases match TRBD1. The CDR3 spans 13 residues. Germline-derived CDR1 and CDR2 are MDHEN and SYDVKM. CDR3 in DNA: TGTAAAACCGGGACAGGAAGCGACTATGGCTACACCTTC. Its translation is CKTGTGSDYGYTF.

The V gene is TRBV7-9, the J gene TRBJ1-2, with D uncertain. V was shortened by 4 bases and J by 2 bases, with 14 bases between the two germline ends. Germline V gene lookup returns CDR1 SEHNR and CDR2 FQNEAQ (reference sequence). The CDR3 contains 15 residues. CDR3 sequence: CASSSQTQGNYGYTF. The CDR3 DNA follows: TGTGCCAGCAGCTCCCAAACCCAAGGGAACTATGGCTACACCTTC.

The V call is TRBV2, the J call TRBJ2-7, with 8 bases matching TRBD2. CDR3 length equals 15 residues. The V and J ends lost 6 bases and 2 bases, in that order; junction bases with no gene match: 9. Germline V lookup: CDR1 SNHLY, CDR2 FYNNEI. The CDR3 DNA reads TGTGCCAGCAGCCAAGGACTAGCTAGAACCTACGAGCAGTACTTC. Translation: CASSQGLARTYEQYF.